A single sample gave rise to the 4 T cell receptor beta chains below, sequenced in a study of sequential checkpoint blockade in melanoma (dated by TCRdb to between 2017 and 2020). What this sample's treatment or condition label stands for: randomized to nivolumab then ipilimumab (arm A) or the reverse (arm B). Library generation was performed with the immunoSEQ multiplex PCR assay. TCRdb carries this immuneACCESS record with in-frame sequences only. Its versions omit some clonotypes, under half of them owing to an unresolved V gene in the studies checked, with the rest unexplained. The sample has 2,500 to 3,000 clones on record, just under 20% of them singletons. The ten largest clones add up to approximately 15% of the sample. This specimen consisted of tumor tissue (inferred from file names), obtained from a patient given nivolumab and ipilimumab in sequence. These receptors were obtained from a human donor with melanoma.

This clone is medium-sized by share. The chain uses TRBV11-3 and TRBJ1-5; possibly TRBD1 for D (6 bases). V was clipped by 1 base and J by 7 bases, with 14 bases between them. This CDR3 comprises 15 residues. Germline V CDR1 and CDR2: SGHNT, YENEEA. CDR3 sequence: CASSLGQGGNQPQHF. CDR3 nucleotides: TGTGCCAGCAGCTTAGGTCAAGGGGGAAACCAGCCCCAGCATTTT.

About this clone: A read error may account for a junction end that differs from germline. The chain links TRBV10-2 to TRBJ2-5; 9 bases agree with TRBD1. Per germline, CDR1 WSHSY and CDR2 SAAADI. This CDR3 has 18 amino acids. CDR3 sequence (DNA): TGCGCCAGCAGAACCCCTTGGACAGGGGAGGGTGCAAAAGAGACCCAGAACTTC. Translation: CASRTPWTGEGAKETQNF.

The chain has TRBV6-8 and TRBJ2-2; D perhaps matches TRBD1 (5 bases). Per the germline V gene, CDR1 is MNHGY and CDR2 is SAAAGT. The CDR3 contains 17 residues. Trimming removed 6 bases at V and 0 bases at J, with 17 bases between. Here the CDR3 reads CASSSLDTFANTGELFF. The CDR3 DNA reads as TGTGCCAGCAGCTCGTTGGACACTTTCGCGAACACCGGGGAGCTGTTTTTT.

This clone was recorded many times. The genes are TRBV11-3 and TRBJ1-6, with D perhaps matching TRBD1 (6 bases). This CDR3 contains 16 residues. The V gene's germline CDR1 is SGHNT and CDR2 YENEEA. With 5 bases removed from V and 8 bases from J, the gap between germline ends came to 19 bases. In DNA form, the CDR3 reads TGTGCCAGCAGCCAAAGACACGACAAGGGGGATTCACCCCTCCACTTT. Its translation: CASSQRHDKGDSPLHF.